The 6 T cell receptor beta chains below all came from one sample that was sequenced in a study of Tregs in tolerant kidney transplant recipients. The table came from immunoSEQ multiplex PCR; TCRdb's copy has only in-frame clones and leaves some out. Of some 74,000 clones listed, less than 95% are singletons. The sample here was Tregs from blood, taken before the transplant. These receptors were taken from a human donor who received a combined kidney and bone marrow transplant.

The CDR3 is CAISDTGVEQYF. The DNA of the CDR3 is TGTGCCATCAGTGATACAGGGGTCGAGCAGTACTTC. The chain uses TRBV10-3 and TRBJ2-5; 7 bases fit TRBD1. The J call is uncertain, as TRBJ2-7 better fits the DNA end. The CDR3 totals 12 residues. CDR1 and CDR2 from the germline V gene are ENHRY and SYGVKD.

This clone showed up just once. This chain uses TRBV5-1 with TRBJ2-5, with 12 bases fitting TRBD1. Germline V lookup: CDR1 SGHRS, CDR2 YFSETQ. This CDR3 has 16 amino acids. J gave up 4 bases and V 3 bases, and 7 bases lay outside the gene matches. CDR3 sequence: CASSYGTGGSGETQYF. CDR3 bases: TGCGCCAGCAGCTACGGGACAGGGGGCTCCGGAGAGACCCAGTACTTC.

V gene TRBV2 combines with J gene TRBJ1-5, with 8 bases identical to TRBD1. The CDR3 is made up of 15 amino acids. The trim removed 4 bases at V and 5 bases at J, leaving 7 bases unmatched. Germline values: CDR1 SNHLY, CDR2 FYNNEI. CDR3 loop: CASSGGRGQDQPQHF. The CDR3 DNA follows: TGTGCCAGCAGTGGGGGCAGGGGGCAGGATCAGCCCCAGCATTTT.

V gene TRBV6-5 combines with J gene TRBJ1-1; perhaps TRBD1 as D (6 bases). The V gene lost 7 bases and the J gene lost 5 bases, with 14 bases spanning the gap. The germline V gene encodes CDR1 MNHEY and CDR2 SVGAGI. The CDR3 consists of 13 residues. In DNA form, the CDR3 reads TGTGCCAGCACTCGGGGGGCGGGTACTGAAGCTTTCTTT. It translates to CASTRGAGTEAFF.

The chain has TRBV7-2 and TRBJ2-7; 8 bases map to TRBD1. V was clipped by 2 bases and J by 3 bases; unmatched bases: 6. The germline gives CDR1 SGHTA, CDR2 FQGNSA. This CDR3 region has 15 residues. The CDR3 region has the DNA TGTGCCAGCAGCTTAAGCCCAGGGGGCCACTACGAGCAGTACTTC. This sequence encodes CASSLSPGGHYEQYF.

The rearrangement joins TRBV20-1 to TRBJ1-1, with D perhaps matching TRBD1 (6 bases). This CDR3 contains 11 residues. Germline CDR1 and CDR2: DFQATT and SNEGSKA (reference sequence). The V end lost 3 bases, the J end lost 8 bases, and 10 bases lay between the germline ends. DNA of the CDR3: TGCAGTGCTAGGGGGGCGGCAGAAGCTTTCTTT. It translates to CSARGAAEAFF.